Below, one TCR beta chain is given with its context. What it binds is not known. Here immunoSEQ multiplex PCR was the method, and the copy in TCRdb shows in-frame clones only, minus some. Of about 140,000 clones in the sample, 85% to 95% are singletons; the top ten hold about 9.1%. The record originates from a study of T cell responses to AZD1222 COVID-19 vaccine. Regarding the study as a whole: The peak T cell response came first, and repertoires were sampled only after it.

Germline lookup yields CDR1 LGHDT and CDR2 YNNKEL (reference sequence). The CDR3 consists of 13 residues. V lost 3 bases, J lost 7 bases, and 12 bases lay in between. The sequenced sample was peripheral blood, obtained on day 0 of AZD1222 vaccination. J is TRBJ1-1 and V is TRBV3-1 (or the pseudogene TRBV3-2); weak D call: TRBD1 (6 bases). The sequence was obtained from an adult in good health. CDR3 sequence reads: CASSQGGRYEAFF. DNA for the CDR3: TGTGCCAGCAGCCAGGGGGGGCGGTATGAAGCTTTCTTT.